The 28 T cell receptor beta chains below all came from one sample that was sequenced in a study of T cell repertoires in aging, cancer and after chemotherapy. Rearranged V-D-J TRB sequences were amplified with a mixed TRB-A/B primer pool. TCRdb re-called the multiplex PCR reads through MiXCR, storing one row per CDR3 protein. The table lists under 2,000 distinct CDR3 sequences, less than 35% of them singletons, with roughly a quarter in the top ten. TCR beta rearrangements were amplified from peripheral blood genomic DNA. The material sequenced was blood. The receptors were gathered from a human donor with a solid tumor. The donor label of this sample is uncertain.

Relative to its sample, this clonotype is large. The chain links TRBV6-5 to TRBJ2-1; TRBD1 agrees at 9 bases. Germline CDR1 and CDR2: MNHEY and SVGAGI. The CDR3 loop spans 16 amino acids. Unmatched junction bases numbered 9, after V lost 7 bases and J lost 2 bases. CDR3 protein: CASTQAGTGTYNEQFF. In DNA, the CDR3 is TGTGCCAGCACCCAGGCAGGGACAGGGACCTACAATGAGCAGTTCTTC.

Only one count was recorded for this clonotype. V and J are TRBV28 and TRBJ1-2; D gene unclear. V lost 10 bases, J lost 2 bases, and 8 bases lay in between. CDR3 size: 11 residues. The germline V gene encodes CDR1 MDHEN and CDR2 SYDVKM. The CDR3 loop is CATQINYGYTF. Here the CDR3 DNA reads TGTGCCACTCAGATAAACTATGGCTACACCTTC.

This clonotype was counted only a few times. The germline gene is not matched at one end of the junction; a read error may be the cause. The chain couples TRBV5-4 to TRBJ2-1; 10 nucleotides match TRBD1. The CDR3 consists of 15 residues. Germline V CDR1 and CDR2: SGHNT, YYREEE (reference sequence). The CDR3 region is CASSPGQGGYNEQFF. CDR3 bases: TGCGCCAGCAGCCCAGGACAGGGGGGGTACAATGAGCAGTTCTTC.

A remark on this clonotype: A read error may be the cause here, since a much bigger clone is one base away. The genes are TRBV30 and TRBJ1-5, with D hard to call. CDR1 and CDR2 (germline): GTSNPN, SVGIG (reference sequence). CDR3 length: 13 residues. The CDR3 protein is CAWSSHSTQPQHF. The CDR3 DNA reads TGTGCCTGGAGTTCCCATAGCACTCAGCCCCAGCATTTT.

The chain is built from TRBV6-1 and TRBJ1-2, with 8 bases that match TRBD1. CDR3 length: 14 residues. Germline CDR1 is MNHNS and CDR2 is SASEGT. J lost 6 bases, V lost 6 bases, and 9 bases had no gene match. The CDR3 bases are TGTGCCAGCAGCCCTCGGACAGGGTCAAATGGCTACACCTTC. Protein: CASSPRTGSNGYTF.

This clonotype was picked up a small number of times. The chain combines TRBV6-4 with TRBJ1-2; a possible D gene is TRBD1 (5 bases). The CDR3 sequence is 13 residues long. Germline V gene lookup returns CDR1 MRHNA and CDR2 SNTAGT. Trimming cost V 0 bases and J 9 bases, with 11 bases left between them. The CDR3 spells CASSDSTGTSYTF. In DNA, the CDR3 is TGTGCCAGCAGTGACTCGACGGGGACGAGCTACACCTTC.

The gene calls are TRBV20-1 and TRBJ2-5, with 7 nucleotides matching TRBD1. The end of the DNA aligns better with TRBJ2-7, so the J call may be wrong. Germline loops: CDR1 DFQATT, CDR2 SNEGSKA (reference sequence). The CDR3 contains 12 residues. The CDR3 region is CSARGTAYEQYF. The CDR3 coding sequence is TGCAGTGCTAGGGGGACAGCCTACGAGCAGTACTTC.

A few counts support this clonotype. The J gene is TRBJ2-2, the V gene TRBV28; D is uncertain. The CDR3 is 14 residues long. The V end was cut by 6 bases, the J end by 3 bases, with 11 bases between. Per germline, CDR1 MDHEN and CDR2 SYDVKM. The CDR3 DNA reads as TGTGCCAGCAGCCCCCGTCGGGACACCGGGGAGCTGTTTTTT. Protein: CASSPRRDTGELFF.

This chain connects TRBV12-3 or TRBV12-4 to TRBJ1-2; D possibly corresponds to TRBD1 (6 bases). The CDR3 length is 13 residues. V was clipped by 5 bases and J by 4 bases, with 11 bases between them. CDR3 in DNA: TGTGCCAGCAGTACCGGACAGTTCTATGGCTACACCTTC. It encodes CASSTGQFYGYTF.

This clonotype was observed a handful of times. The chain couples TRBV30 to TRBJ1-5; 7 nucleotides agree with TRBD1. With 5 bases clipped from V and 0 bases from J, the junction kept 1 base outside the gene matches. This CDR3 spans 13 amino acids. Germline-derived CDR1 and CDR2 are GTSNPN and SVGIG (reference sequence). The CDR3 DNA reads as TGTGCCTGGGGACAGGATAGCAATCAGCCCCAGCATTTT. This codes for CAWGQDSNQPQHF.

The chain couples TRBV12-3 or TRBV12-4 to TRBJ2-7; 7 bases align to TRBD2. The CDR3 is 14 amino acids. V was pared by 6 bases and J by 3 bases, with 8 bases of the junction left unmatched. DNA of the CDR3: TGTGCCAGCAGCCTGGCCGGGACTAACTACGAGCAGTACTTC. This gives the protein CASSLAGTNYEQYF.

V is TRBV20-1 and J is TRBJ1-5, with D possibly TRBD1 on 6 matching bases. Trimming removed 4 bases from V and 1 base from J, with 11 bases in between. This CDR3 is 14 amino acids long. Per the germline V gene, CDR1 is DFQATT and CDR2 is SNEGSKA (reference sequence). DNA for the CDR3: TGCAGTGCTATGATGGGGGCGAGCAATCAGCCCCAGCATTTT. Amino acid sequence: CSAMMGASNQPQHF.

The chain has TRBV12-3 or TRBV12-4 and TRBJ1-6; unclear D gene. The germline V and J ends were trimmed by 1 base and 6 bases, with 4 bases remaining between them. CDR3 length: 13 residues. CDR3 sequence: CASSLEPNSPLHF. DNA of the CDR3: TGTGCCAGCAGTTTAGAACCTAATTCACCCCTCCACTTT.

The chain is built from TRBV6-5 and TRBJ2-1; 11 bases align to TRBD2. The length of the CDR3 is 15 residues. Germline-derived CDR1 and CDR2 are MNHEY and SVGAGI. V dropped 4 bases and J dropped 6; count of bases not matched to a gene: 5. The CDR3 sequence: CASSLSSGGFNEQFF. As DNA, the CDR3 is TGTGCCAGCAGTTTGTCTAGCGGGGGGTTCAATGAGCAGTTCTTC.

The rearrangement joins TRBV6-5 to TRBJ2-7; possibly TRBD1 for D (5 bases). V dropped 0 bases and J dropped 3 bases, with 12 bases sitting between them. The CDR3 has 15 amino acids. Germline CDR1 is MNHEY and CDR2 is SVGAGI. The CDR3 DNA reads TGTGCCAGCAGTTACTCGTCAGCTCAGGGCTACGAGCAGTACTTC. Its translation is CASSYSSAQGYEQYF.

V usage is TRBV7-2 and J usage is TRBJ2-2; 10 bases are shared with TRBD2. The CDR3 runs 15 residues. In germline, CDR1 is SGHTA, CDR2 FQGNSA. V lost 5 bases to trimming and J lost 4 bases; unmatched junction nucleotides: 4. In DNA, the CDR3 is TGTGCCAGCAGCAGTAGCGGGAGGACCACCGGGGAGCTGTTTTTT. Translating it yields CASSSSGRTTGELFF.

The gene calls are TRBV20-1 and TRBJ2-1; TRBD2 might be the D (6 bases). Germline loops: CDR1 DFQATT, CDR2 SNEGSKA (reference sequence). CDR3 length: 16 residues. Trimming shortened V by 1 base and J by 6 bases, and 19 bases separated the two germline ends. The CDR3 bases are TGCAGTGCTAGAGTTTTTGGGGCTAGCGCGGTCAATGAGCAGTTCTTC. It specifies CSARVFGASAVNEQFF.

The V and J genes are TRBV20-1 and TRBJ1-2, with D possibly being TRBD1 (6 bases). The germline gives CDR1 DFQATT, CDR2 SNEGSKA (reference sequence). The CDR3 runs to 14 residues. The germline V and J ends were trimmed by 1 base and 4 bases, with 13 bases remaining between them. Written as DNA, the CDR3 is TGCAGTGCTAGAGTGGGGGGGACACCCTATGGCTACACCTTC. Residues: CSARVGGTPYGYTF.

The chain carries TRBV29-1 and TRBJ1-4, with no clear D. Trimming pared 8 bases from V and 5 bases from J, leaving 15 bases between. This CDR3 spans 13 amino acids. Looked up from germline, CDR1 is SQVTM and CDR2 is ANQGSEA. The CDR3 region has the DNA TGCAGCACCTGGGCCGAAAACAATGAAAAACTGTTTTTT. Protein sequence: CSTWAENNEKLFF.

This clonotype has only a few counts. The chain employs TRBV30 and TRBJ2-7, with a tentative D call TRBD2 (5 bases). The CDR3 is made up of 13 amino acids. The V end lost 0 bases, the J end lost 3 bases, and 9 bases lay between the germline ends. Germline V gene lookup returns CDR1 GTSNPN and CDR2 SVGIG (reference sequence). The CDR3 DNA reads as TGTGCCTGGAGTGTGGGAGATTACTACGAGCAGTACTTC. This codes for CAWSVGDYYEQYF.

The V gene is TRBV30, the J gene TRBJ1-4, with D hard to call. The CDR3 runs 12 residues. V dropped 2 bases and J dropped 5 bases, with 6 bases sitting between them. Germline-derived CDR1 and CDR2 are GTSNPN and SVGIG (reference sequence). CDR3 loop: CAWSTRNEKLFF. The CDR3 DNA sequence: TGTGCCTGGAGTACCCGGAATGAAAAACTGTTTTTT. The whole variable domain, remainder taken from reference TRBV30 and TRBJ1-4, is SQTIHQWPATLVQPVGSPLSLECTVEGTSNPNLYWYRQAAGRGLQLLFYSVGIGQISSEVPQNLSASRPQDRQFILSSKKLLLSDSGFYLCAWSTRNEKLFFGSGTQLSVL.

This clonotype was seen only a few times. The rearrangement links TRBV7-9 to TRBJ2-1; D possibly matches TRBD1 or TRBD2 (6 bases each). The CDR3 runs 16 residues. Per the germline V gene, CDR1 is SEHNR and CDR2 is FQNEAQ (reference sequence). With 5 bases removed from V and 5 bases from J, the gap between germline ends came to 19 bases. This chain's CDR3 is CASSPQRGAGDNEQFF. The CDR3 DNA reads as TGTGCCAGCAGCCCCCAAAGGGGGGCAGGGGACAATGAGCAGTTCTTC. Combining the CDR3 with reference TRBV7-9 and TRBJ2-1 gives the whole variable domain DTGVSQNPRHKITKRGQNVTFRCDPISEHNRLYWYRQTLGQGPEFLTYFQNEAQLEKSRLLSDRFSAERPKGSFSTLEIQRTEQGDSAMYLCASSPQRGAGDNEQFFGPGTRLTVL.

The V gene is TRBV10-3, the J gene TRBJ2-1; 10 positions agree with TRBD2. The CDR3 is 15 amino acids. The V segment lost 6 bases and the J segment 8 bases; nucleotides outside the gene matches: 10. Germline lookup yields CDR1 ENHRY and CDR2 SYGVKD. The CDR3 nucleotides read TGTGCCATCAGCGCGGATTCTAGCGGGAGTGATGAGCAGTTCTTC. This gives the protein CAISADSSGSDEQFF.

This clonotype was detected a few times. The chain has TRBV15 and TRBJ2-1; D is uncertain. Germline CDR1 and CDR2: LNHNV and YYDKDF (reference sequence). The CDR3 is made up of 13 amino acids. V was trimmed by 5 bases and J by 5 bases, leaving 10 bases between them. The CDR3: CATSRGPNNEQFF. The CDR3 DNA sequence: TGTGCCACCAGCCGAGGACCCAACAATGAGCAGTTCTTC.

The chain recombines TRBV20-1 with TRBJ1-1; no definite D call. This CDR3 is 14 amino acids long. Germline CDR1 and CDR2: DFQATT and SNEGSKA (reference sequence). With 3 bases removed from V and 7 bases from J, the gap between germline ends came to 18 bases. The CDR3 protein is CSARATVMFGEAFF. Here the CDR3 DNA reads TGCAGTGCTAGGGCTACAGTAATGTTCGGTGAAGCTTTCTTT.

This chain joins TRBV7-9 and TRBJ2-5; 9 nucleotides line up with TRBD1. The CDR3 spans 14 residues. Germline CDR1 reads SEHNR; CDR2 reads FQNEAQ (reference sequence). The ends lost 5 bases at V and 7 bases at J; junction bases unmatched: 8. As DNA, the CDR3 is TGTGCCAGCAGCAGACAGGGGGGCGACGGGACCCAGTACTTC. Translation gives CASSRQGGDGTQYF.

This clonotype has only a few counts. This chain joins TRBV7-9 and TRBJ2-1; tentatively, D is TRBD1 or TRBD2 (5 bases each). This CDR3 is 15 amino acids long. Germline V CDR1 and CDR2: SEHNR, FQNEAQ (reference sequence). V gave up 5 bases and J gave up 4 bases, with 15 bases separating them. CDR3 protein: CASSPGPVTYNEQFF. CDR3 nucleotide sequence: TGTGCCAGCAGCCCGGGACCGGTCACGTACAATGAGCAGTTCTTC.

The table lists this clonotype with a few counts. The V gene is TRBV19, the J gene TRBJ2-1, with 13 bases lining up with TRBD2. The J segment lost 8 bases and the V segment lost 4 bases, leaving 5 bases of the junction unmatched. The CDR3 runs to 15 residues. CDR1 LNHDA and CDR2 SQIVND come from the germline V gene (reference sequence). The CDR3 is CASSRTSGSFDEQFF. The CDR3 bases are TGTGCCAGTAGTAGGACTAGCGGGAGTTTCGATGAGCAGTTCTTC.